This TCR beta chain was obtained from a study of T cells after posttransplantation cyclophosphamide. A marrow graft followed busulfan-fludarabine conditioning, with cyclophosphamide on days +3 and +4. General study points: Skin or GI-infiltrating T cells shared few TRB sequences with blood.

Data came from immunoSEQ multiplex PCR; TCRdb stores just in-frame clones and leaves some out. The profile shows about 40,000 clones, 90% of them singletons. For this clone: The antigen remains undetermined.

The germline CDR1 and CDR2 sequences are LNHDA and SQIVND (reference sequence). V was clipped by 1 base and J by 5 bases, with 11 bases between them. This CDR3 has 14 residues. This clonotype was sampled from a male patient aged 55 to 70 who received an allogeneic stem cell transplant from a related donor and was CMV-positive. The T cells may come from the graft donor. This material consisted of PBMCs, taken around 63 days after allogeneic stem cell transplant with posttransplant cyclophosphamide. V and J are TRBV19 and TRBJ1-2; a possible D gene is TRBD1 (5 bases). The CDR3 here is CASSIGTGGYGYTF. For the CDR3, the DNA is TGTGCCAGTAGTATAGGGACGGGGGGATATGGCTACACCTTC. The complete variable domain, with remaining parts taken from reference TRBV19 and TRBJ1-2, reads DGGITQSPKYLFRKEGQNVTLSCEQNLNHDAMYWYRQDPGQGLRLIYYSQIVNDFQKGDIAEGYSVSREKKESFPLTVTSAQKNPTAFYLCASSIGTGGYGYTFGSGTRLTVV.